This TCR beta chain was recovered during a study of Ad26.COV2.S vaccination and SARS-CoV-2 variants. V lost 4 bases and J lost 0; bases outside the gene matches: 2. The CDR3 totals 15 residues. CDR1 and CDR2 from the germline V gene are ENHRY and SYGVKD. Study-level results: Vaccinees displayed broader spike-specific TCR repertoires than placebo recipients.

This clone was seen only once. The antigen remains unidentified. Treatment described: 15 to 20 received Ad26.COV2.S at low or high dose, single or two shots; about 5 received placebo; per-sample allocation not given. Samples came from day 63 after the first vaccine or placebo injection. Only in-frame clones appear in the TCRdb table, and some are missing; sequencing was by immunoSEQ multiplex PCR. The sample carries about 480,000 clones, roughly 85% recorded once. This chain joins TRBV10-3 and TRBJ2-2; TRBD1 matches at 7 bases. The source material was peripheral blood, sampled in a trial of Ad26.COV2.S vaccine versus placebo. This receptor was taken from a person aged 18-60 years who received the Ad26.COV2.S COVID-19 vaccine or a placebo. CDR3: CAISVGGANTGELFF. CDR3 in DNA: TGTGCCATCAGTGTAGGGGGCGCGAACACCGGGGAGCTGTTTTTT.